Below, 27 T cell receptor beta chains from the same sample are listed, as sequenced in a study of blood T cell repertoires in COVID-19. TCRdb's table, derived via immunoSEQ multiplex PCR, lists solely in-frame clones and lacks some. The table lists roughly 43,000 clones, approximately 90% of them singletons. Sequenced sample: peripheral blood. These receptors came from a human donor in a cohort sampled during active COVID-19.

CDR3: CASSPADRAVLDTEAFF. CDR3 nucleotide sequence: TGTGCCAGCAGCCCGGCGGACAGAGCGGTTTTAGACACTGAAGCTTTCTTT. This chain links TRBV3-1 (or the pseudogene TRBV3-2) with TRBJ1-1; TRBD1 might be the D (6 bases). Trimming took 4 bases from V and 3 from J, leaving 21 bases between them. The CDR3 runs 17 residues. Germline loops: CDR1 LGHDT, CDR2 YNNKEL (reference sequence).

The rearrangement uses TRBV27 and TRBJ1-6, with 7 bases identical to TRBD1. Germline CDR1 is MNHEY and CDR2 is SMNVEV (reference sequence). There are 16 residues in the CDR3. Losses at the gene ends were 6 bases for V and 8 bases for J; bases not matched to a gene: 13. The CDR3 bases are TGTGCCAGCAGCCTTACACAGGGGACACGATATTCACCCCTCCACTTT. This encodes CASSLTQGTRYSPLHF.

In DNA, the CDR3 is TGTGCCAGCAGTTACTCGAGGGGGAGCTATGGCTACACCTTC. Protein product: CASSYSRGSYGYTF. This chain uses TRBV6-5 with TRBJ1-2, with a tentative D call TRBD1 (6 bases). Germline V CDR1 and CDR2: MNHEY, SVGAGI. This CDR3 region has 14 residues. V gave up 0 bases and J gave up 4 bases, with 9 bases separating them.

The chain employs TRBV9 and TRBJ2-1; 9 bases fit TRBD2. The J segment lost 6 bases and the V segment lost 0 bases, leaving 10 bases of the junction unmatched. Germline V gene sequence: CDR1 SGDLS, CDR2 YYNGEE. This CDR3 has 17 residues. CDR3 loop: CASSVGRSGRFTNEQFF. The CDR3 DNA is TGTGCCAGCAGCGTAGGTAGGAGCGGGAGGTTCACCAATGAGCAGTTCTTC.

This clone showed up just once. The chain links TRBV7-8 to TRBJ2-5; TRBD2 agrees at 10 bases. Germline CDR1 SGHVS, CDR2 FQNEAQ. J lost 5 bases, V lost 5 bases, and 8 bases had no gene match. This CDR3 comprises 15 residues. The CDR3 spells CASSTSSTSGETQYF. The CDR3 coding sequence is TGTGCCAGCAGCACCTCCTCGACTAGCGGGGAGACCCAGTACTTC. Full variable domain (outside the CDR3, taken from reference TRBV7-8 and TRBJ2-5): GAGVSQSPRYKVAKRGQDVALRCDPISGHVSLFWYQQALGQGPEFLTYFQNEAQLDKSGLPSDRFFAERPEGSVSTLKIQRTQQEDSAVYLCASSTSSTSGETQYFGPGTRLLVL.

The chain uses TRBV5-6 and TRBJ2-7; D is undetermined. CDR1 SGHDT and CDR2 YYEEEE come from the germline V gene. V was pared by 1 base and J by 5 bases, with 7 bases between. This CDR3 is built from 12 residues. The CDR3 region has the DNA TGTGCCAGCAGCTTGTTTCTAAACGAGCAGTACTTC. As protein: CASSLFLNEQYF.

This sequence joins TRBV7-2 and TRBJ2-2; 8 nucleotides match TRBD2. Germline V lookup: CDR1 SGHTA, CDR2 FQGNSA. There are 15 residues in the CDR3. V trimming: 5 bases; J trimming: 2 bases; junction bases outside the gene matches: 4. The CDR3 nucleotides read TGTGCCAGCAGCCGTAGCGGGGTAAACACCGGGGAGCTGTTTTTT. This translates into CASSRSGVNTGELFF.

The chain combines TRBV5-4 with TRBJ1-2, with 7 bases aligning to TRBD1. Per germline, CDR1 SGHNT and CDR2 YYREEE (reference sequence). Unmatched junction bases numbered 6, after V lost 4 bases and J lost 0 bases. The CDR3 is 15 amino acids. CDR3 residues: CASSKTGIANYGYTF. The CDR3 DNA reads as TGTGCCAGCAGCAAGACAGGGATCGCTAACTATGGCTACACCTTC.

Only one count was recorded for this clone. CDR3 in amino acids: CASSQDPIATGNTEAFF. In nucleotides, the CDR3 is TGTGCCAGCAGCCAAGATCCTATCGCGACAGGGAACACTGAAGCTTTCTTT. The J gene is TRBJ1-1, the V gene TRBV3-1 (or the pseudogene TRBV3-2); D is possibly TRBD1 (6 bases). CDR1 LGHDT and CDR2 YNNKEL come from the germline V gene (reference sequence). The V and J ends lost 0 bases and 1 base respectively, with 15 bases between them. The length of the CDR3 is 17 residues.

This chain connects TRBV11-3 to TRBJ2-7, with 8 bases that match TRBD2. Per germline, CDR1 SGHNT and CDR2 YENEEA. The CDR3 contains 17 residues. V was clipped by 2 bases and J by 3 bases; unmatched bases: 12. In nucleotides, the CDR3 is TGTGCCAGCAGCTTACGGGGGGGCACTAGCGGAAGCTACGAGCAGTACTTC. It yields the protein CASSLRGGTSGSYEQYF. Combining the CDR3 with reference TRBV11-3 and TRBJ2-7 gives the whole variable domain EAGVVQSPRYKIIEKKQPVAFWCNPISGHNTLYWYLQNLGQGPELLIRYENEEAVDDSQLPKDRFSAERLKGVDSTLKIQPAELGDSAVYLCASSLRGGTSGSYEQYFGPGTRLTVT.

The chain carries TRBV7-9 and TRBJ2-3; TRBD2 is a possible D gene (6 bases). The germline V gene has CDR1 SEHNR and CDR2 FQNEAQ (reference sequence). This CDR3 spans 13 amino acids. The V gene lost 6 bases and the J gene lost 6 bases, with 13 bases spanning the gap. CDR3 nucleotide sequence: TGTGCCAGCAGTCACAGTGGGGGGGATACGCAGTATTTT. Translation: CASSHSGGDTQYF.

This clone appeared a single time. V usage is TRBV11-3 and J usage is TRBJ2-1, with a weak D call TRBD2 (6 bases). The CDR3 covers 13 residues. Germline CDR1 SGHNT, CDR2 YENEEA. The V gene lost 4 bases and the J gene lost 4 bases, with 8 bases spanning the gap. DNA for the CDR3: TGTGCCAGCAGCTCCGGGGGTTACAATGAGCAGTTCTTC. Residues: CASSSGGYNEQFF.

This chain links TRBV28 with TRBJ2-4, with D unresolved. Looked up from germline, CDR1 is MDHEN and CDR2 is SYDVKM. V lost 6 bases to trimming and J lost 0 bases, with 9 bases between them. The CDR3 runs 14 residues. CDR3 coding DNA: TGTGCCAGCAGGCCAGTGGTAGCCAAAAACATTCAGTACTTC. Amino acids: CASRPVVAKNIQYF. Combining the CDR3 with reference TRBV28 and TRBJ2-4 gives the whole variable domain DVKVTQSSRYLVKRTGEKVFLECVQDMDHENMFWYRQDPGLGLRLIYFSYDVKMKEKGDIPEGYSVSREKKERFSLILESASTNQTSMYLCASRPVVAKNIQYFGAGTRLSVL.

The chain is built from TRBV7-9 and TRBJ2-4; 7 bases agree with TRBD2. Germline V gene sequence: CDR1 SEHNR, CDR2 FQNEAQ (reference sequence). J lost 6 bases, V lost 1 base, and 15 bases had no gene match. The CDR3 spans 18 residues. CDR3 in DNA: TGTGCCAGCAGCTTAGAGCCCGCCGGGGCTAGCGGAGGAAACATTCAGTACTTC. It translates to CASSLEPAGASGGNIQYF. Supplemented by reference TRBV7-9 and TRBJ2-4, the full variable domain reads DTGVSQNPRHKITKRGQNVTFRCDPISEHNRLYWYRQTLGQGPEFLTYFQNEAQLEKSRLLSDRFSAERPKGSFSTLEIQRTEQGDSAMYLCASSLEPAGASGGNIQYFGAGTRLSVL.

There are a few counts of this clone. The rearrangement links TRBV15 to TRBJ1-6; no clear D. Germline V lookup: CDR1 LNHNV, CDR2 YYDKDF (reference sequence). Trimming took off 0 bases at V and 9 bases at J, with 12 bases between the two ends. The CDR3 extends over 15 amino acids. The CDR3 DNA is TGTGCCACCAGCAGAGATGTGGGAGGTAGTTCACCCCTCCACTTT. Translating it yields CATSRDVGGSSPLHF.

This clone was recorded a few times. The chain carries TRBV13 and TRBJ1-2; no firm D call. The CDR3 is 13 residues long. Germline values: CDR1 PRHDT, CDR2 FYEKMQ (reference sequence). V dropped 5 bases and J dropped 5 bases, with 12 bases sitting between them. CDR3 sequence: CASSPEGGYGYTF. In nucleotides, the CDR3 is TGTGCCAGCAGCCCCGAGGGAGGGTATGGCTACACCTTC. The variable domain in full, completed from reference TRBV13 and TRBJ1-2, reads AAGVIQSPRHLIKEKRETATLKCYPIPRHDTVYWYQQGPGQDPQFLISFYEKMQSDKGSIPDRFSAQQFSDYHSELNMSSLELGDSALYFCASSPEGGYGYTFGSGTRLTVV.

J is TRBJ1-1 and V is TRBV2, with D unclear. CDR3 length: 13 residues. V lost 6 bases, J lost 0 bases, and 8 bases lay in between. Germline CDR1 and CDR2: SNHLY and FYNNEI. The CDR3 sequence: CASSEPLNTEAFF. The DNA for the CDR3 is TGTGCCAGCAGCGAACCGTTGAACACTGAAGCTTTCTTT.

The chain joins TRBV6-5 to TRBJ2-1; D is perhaps TRBD2 (5 bases). This CDR3 has 16 amino acids. Trimming removed 2 bases at V and 2 bases at J, with 13 bases between. The germline V gene encodes CDR1 MNHEY and CDR2 SVGAGI. The CDR3 coding sequence is TGTGCCAGCAGTTACGCAACTAGTATGACCTACAATGAGCAGTTCTTC. Amino acid sequence: CASSYATSMTYNEQFF.

The chain is built from TRBV4-2 and TRBJ2-7, with D maybe TRBD2 (6 bases). This CDR3 is built from 13 residues. V dropped 11 bases and J dropped 5 bases, with 19 bases sitting between them. CDR1 is LGHNA and CDR2 is YNFKEQ in the germline V gene. In nucleotides, the CDR3 is TGTGCCCACGATCGAACGCTAGCGCACGAGCAGTACTTC. Its translation is CAHDRTLAHEQYF.

The CDR3 loop is CASTSSYWTSGRVTYNEQFF. The CDR3 nucleotides read TGTGCCAGCACCTCTTCGTATTGGACTAGCGGGAGGGTAACCTACAATGAGCAGTTCTTC. The J gene is TRBJ2-1, the V gene TRBV7-9; TRBD2 aligns across 15 bases. CDR1 and CDR2 (germline): SEHNR, FQNEAQ (reference sequence). Losses at the gene ends were 7 bases for V and 2 bases for J; bases not matched to a gene: 15. The CDR3 contains 20 residues.

CDR3 DNA: TGTGCCAGCAGCTTGGACAGGGGTAATTCACCCCTCCACTTT. Protein: CASSLDRGNSPLHF. The chain joins TRBV13 to TRBJ1-6, with 9 bases lining up with TRBD1. Germline assignment: CDR1 PRHDT and CDR2 FYEKMQ (reference sequence). The CDR3 totals 14 residues. Germline trimming cut 3 bases from V and 6 bases from J; bases unmatched to any gene: 0.

This chain uses TRBV30 with TRBJ2-7; TRBD2 agrees at 14 bases. The germline V gene encodes CDR1 GTSNPN and CDR2 SVGIG (reference sequence). J gave up 4 bases and V 0 bases, and 8 bases lay outside the gene matches. This CDR3 is 17 amino acids long. CDR3 DNA sequence: TGTGCCTGGAGTGTTGGGGGACTAGCGGGAGAAGGGTACGAGCAGTACTTC. Residues: CAWSVGGLAGEGYEQYF.

The chain is built from TRBV5-4 and TRBJ2-3; possible D gene TRBD2, 6 bases. CDR3 size: 18 residues. From germline, CDR1 is SGHNT and CDR2 YYREEE (reference sequence). With 4 bases removed from V and 0 bases from J, the gap between germline ends came to 21 bases. The CDR3 sequence is CASSPIRRLVGSTDTQYF. The DNA of the CDR3 is TGTGCCAGCAGCCCAATACGCCGACTAGTTGGGAGCACAGATACGCAGTATTTT.

The V gene is TRBV28, the J gene TRBJ2-7, with 7 bases identical to TRBD1. Germline CDR1 and CDR2: MDHEN and SYDVKM. The CDR3 totals 15 residues. After removal of 2 bases from V and 2 bases from J, the junction contained 6 bases not matched to a gene. CDR3 DNA sequence: TGTGCCAGCAGTTTAATGGGACAGAGCCCCTACGAGCAGTACTTC. It yields the protein CASSLMGQSPYEQYF.

J is TRBJ2-6 and V is TRBV2; TRBD2 agrees at 10 bases. CDR1 SNHLY and CDR2 FYNNEI come from the germline V gene. The CDR3 is 20 amino acids. With V trimmed by 4 bases and J by 0 bases, 12 bases remained unmatched. The CDR3 loop is CASSGTSGRSQSSGANVLTF. CDR3 bases: TGTGCCAGCAGTGGGACTAGCGGACGTTCGCAAAGCTCTGGGGCCAACGTCCTGACTTTC.

This chain connects TRBV20-1 to TRBJ2-7; possible D gene TRBD2, 6 bases. The CDR3 loop spans 11 amino acids. V gave up 6 bases and J gave up 6 bases, with 12 bases separating them. CDR1 DFQATT and CDR2 SNEGSKA come from the germline V gene (reference sequence). The CDR3 sequence: CSAGTSSEQYF. The CDR3 region has the DNA TGCAGTGCGGGAACTAGCAGCGAGCAGTACTTC.

The V and J genes are TRBV6-5 and TRBJ2-7; 7 nucleotides agree with TRBD2. This CDR3 spans 16 amino acids. V shed 4 bases and J 2 bases; nucleotides not matched to a gene: 11. The germline CDR1 and CDR2 sequences are MNHEY and SVGAGI. This CDR3 is CASSWGGKRPPYEQYF. For the CDR3, the DNA is TGTGCCAGCAGTTGGGGGGGGAAGCGGCCTCCCTACGAGCAGTACTTC.